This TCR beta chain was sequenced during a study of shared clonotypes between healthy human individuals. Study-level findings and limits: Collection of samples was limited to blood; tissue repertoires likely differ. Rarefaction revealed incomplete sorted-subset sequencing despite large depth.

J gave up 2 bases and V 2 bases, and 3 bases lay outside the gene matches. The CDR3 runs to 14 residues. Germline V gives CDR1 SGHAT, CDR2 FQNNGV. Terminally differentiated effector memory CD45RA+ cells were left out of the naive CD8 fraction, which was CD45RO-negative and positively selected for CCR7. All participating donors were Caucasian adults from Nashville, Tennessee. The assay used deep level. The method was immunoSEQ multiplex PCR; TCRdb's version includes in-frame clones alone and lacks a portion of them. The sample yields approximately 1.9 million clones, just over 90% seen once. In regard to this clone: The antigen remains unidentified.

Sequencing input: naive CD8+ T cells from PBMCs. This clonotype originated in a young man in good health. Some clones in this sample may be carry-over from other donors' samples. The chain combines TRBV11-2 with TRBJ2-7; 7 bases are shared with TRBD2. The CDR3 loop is CASSLPGLAYEQYF. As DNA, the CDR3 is TGTGCCAGCAGCTTACCCGGACTAGCCTACGAGCAGTACTTC.